This TCR beta chain derives from a study of monozygotic twins with inflammatory bowel disease. Study-wide results and caveats: With inverse Simpson as the measure, TCRbeta diversity was lower in IBD patients than in healthy co-twins.

The CDR3 is made up of 15 amino acids. Germline values: CDR1 SGHAT, CDR2 FQNNGV. On this clonotype itself: Antigen: not known.

Phlebotomy per donor yielded a single 2.5 ml blood sample. TCRdb reworked the 5' RACE reads into one entry per CDR3 protein, no DNA. The sample's table shows about 380,000 distinct CDR3 sequences. The source material was blood. This receptor was identified in a human donor with ulcerative colitis or Crohn's disease, or a healthy co-twin of an affected twin (not recorded which). The genes are TRBV11-2 and TRBJ2-3; there is no DNA to check the TCRdb D call of TRBD2. The CDR3 protein is CASSPAGGNTDTQYF.